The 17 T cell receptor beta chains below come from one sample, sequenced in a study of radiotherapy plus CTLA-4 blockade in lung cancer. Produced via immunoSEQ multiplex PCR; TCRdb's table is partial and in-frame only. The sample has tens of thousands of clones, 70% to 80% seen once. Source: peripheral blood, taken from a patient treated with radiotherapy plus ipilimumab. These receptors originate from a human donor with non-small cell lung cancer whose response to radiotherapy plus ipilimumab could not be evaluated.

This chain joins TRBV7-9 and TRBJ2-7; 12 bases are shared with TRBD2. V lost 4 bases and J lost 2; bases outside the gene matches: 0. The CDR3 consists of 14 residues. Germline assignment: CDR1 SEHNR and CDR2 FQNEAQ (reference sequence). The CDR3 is CASSSSGRAYEQYF. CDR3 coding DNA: TGTGCCAGCAGCTCTAGCGGGAGGGCCTACGAGCAGTACTTC.

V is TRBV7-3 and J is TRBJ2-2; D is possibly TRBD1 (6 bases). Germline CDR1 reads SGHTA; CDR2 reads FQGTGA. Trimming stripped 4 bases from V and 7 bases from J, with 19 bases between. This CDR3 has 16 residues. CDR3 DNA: TGTGCCAGCAGCTCTATCCCTCGACAGGCGGGCGGGGAGCTGTTTTTT. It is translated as CASSSIPRQAGGELFF.

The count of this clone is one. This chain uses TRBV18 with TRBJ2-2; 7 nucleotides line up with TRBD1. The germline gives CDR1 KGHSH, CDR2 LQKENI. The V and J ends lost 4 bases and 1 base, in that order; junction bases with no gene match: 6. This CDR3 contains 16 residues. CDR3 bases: TGTGCCAGCTCACGCCGACAGGGCTGGAACACCGGGGAGCTGTTTTTT. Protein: CASSRRQGWNTGELFF.

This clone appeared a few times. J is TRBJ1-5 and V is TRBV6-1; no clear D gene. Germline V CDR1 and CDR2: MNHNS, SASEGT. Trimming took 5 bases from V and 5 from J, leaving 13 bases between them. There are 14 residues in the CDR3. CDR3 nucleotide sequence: TGTGCCAGCAGTACAACCCGGGGATATCAGCCCCAGCATTTT. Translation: CASSTTRGYQPQHF.

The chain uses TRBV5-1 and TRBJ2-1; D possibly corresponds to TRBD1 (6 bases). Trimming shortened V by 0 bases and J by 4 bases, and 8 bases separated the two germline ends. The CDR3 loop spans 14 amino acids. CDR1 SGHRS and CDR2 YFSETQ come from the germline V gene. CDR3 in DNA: TGCGCCAGCAGCTTGGGGACAGCGTACAATGAGCAGTTCTTC. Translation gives CASSLGTAYNEQFF.

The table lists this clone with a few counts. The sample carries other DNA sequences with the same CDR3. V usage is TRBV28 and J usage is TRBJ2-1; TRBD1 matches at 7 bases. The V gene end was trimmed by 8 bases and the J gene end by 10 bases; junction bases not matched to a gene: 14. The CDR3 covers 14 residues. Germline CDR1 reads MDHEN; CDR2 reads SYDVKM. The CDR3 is CASSRQGRSGEQFF. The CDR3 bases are TGTGCCAGCTCTAGACAGGGCCGTTCAGGGGAGCAGTTCTTC.

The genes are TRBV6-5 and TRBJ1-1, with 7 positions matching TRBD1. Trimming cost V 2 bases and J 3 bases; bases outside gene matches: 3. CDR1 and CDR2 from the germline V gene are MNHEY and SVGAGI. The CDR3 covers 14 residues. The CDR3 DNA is TGTGCCAGCAGTTACGTGGGACAGTACACTGAAGCTTTCTTT. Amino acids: CASSYVGQYTEAFF.

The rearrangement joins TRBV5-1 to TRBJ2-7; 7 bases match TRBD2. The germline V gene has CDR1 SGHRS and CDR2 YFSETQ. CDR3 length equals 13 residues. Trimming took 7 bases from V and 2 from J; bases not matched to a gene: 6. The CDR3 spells CASGAGTTYEQYF. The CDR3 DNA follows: TGCGCCAGCGGCGCCGGGACTACCTACGAGCAGTACTTC.

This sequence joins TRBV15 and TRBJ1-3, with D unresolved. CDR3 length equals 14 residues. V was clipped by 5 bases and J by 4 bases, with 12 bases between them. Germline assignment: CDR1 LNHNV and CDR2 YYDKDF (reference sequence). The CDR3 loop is CATSANPGGNTIYF. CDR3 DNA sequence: TGTGCCACCAGCGCTAACCCGGGGGGAAACACCATATATTTT.

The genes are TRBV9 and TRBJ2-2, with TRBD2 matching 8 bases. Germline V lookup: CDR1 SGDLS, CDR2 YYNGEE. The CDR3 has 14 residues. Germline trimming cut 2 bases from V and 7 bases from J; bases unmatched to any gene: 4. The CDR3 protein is CASSVRREVGELFF. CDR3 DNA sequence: TGTGCCAGCAGCGTTCGGCGGGAGGTCGGGGAGCTGTTTTTT.

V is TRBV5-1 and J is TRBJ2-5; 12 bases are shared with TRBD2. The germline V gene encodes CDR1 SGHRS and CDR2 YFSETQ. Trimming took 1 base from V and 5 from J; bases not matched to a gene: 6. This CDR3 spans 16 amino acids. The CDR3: CASSLPLGLAGETQYF. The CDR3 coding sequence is TGCGCCAGCAGCTTGCCCTTAGGACTAGCGGGGGAGACCCAGTACTTC. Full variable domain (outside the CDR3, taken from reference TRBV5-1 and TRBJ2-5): KAGVTQTPRYLIKTRGQQVTLSCSPISGHRSVSWYQQTPGQGLQFLFEYFSETQRNKGNFPGRFSGRQFSNSRSEMNVSTLELGDSALYLCASSLPLGLAGETQYFGPGTRLLVL.

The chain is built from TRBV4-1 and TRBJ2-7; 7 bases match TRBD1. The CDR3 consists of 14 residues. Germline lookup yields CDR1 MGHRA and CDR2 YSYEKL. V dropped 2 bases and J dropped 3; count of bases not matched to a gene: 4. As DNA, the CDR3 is TGCGCCAGCAGCCAATTCAGGACAGGCTACGAGCAGTACTTC. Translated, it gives CASSQFRTGYEQYF.

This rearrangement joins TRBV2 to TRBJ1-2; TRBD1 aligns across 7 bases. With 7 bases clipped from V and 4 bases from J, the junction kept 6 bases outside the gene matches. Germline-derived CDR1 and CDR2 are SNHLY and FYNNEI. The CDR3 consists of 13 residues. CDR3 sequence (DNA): TGTGCCAGCAACTTACAGGGGATCTATGGCTACACCTTC. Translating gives CASNLQGIYGYTF.

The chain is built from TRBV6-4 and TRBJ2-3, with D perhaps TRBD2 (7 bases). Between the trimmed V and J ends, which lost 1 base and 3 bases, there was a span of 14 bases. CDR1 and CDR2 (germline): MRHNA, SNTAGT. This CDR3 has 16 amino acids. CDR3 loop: CASSDWEGGSTDTQYF. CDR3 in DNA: TGTGCCAGCAGTGACTGGGAGGGGGGTTCAACAGATACGCAGTATTTT.

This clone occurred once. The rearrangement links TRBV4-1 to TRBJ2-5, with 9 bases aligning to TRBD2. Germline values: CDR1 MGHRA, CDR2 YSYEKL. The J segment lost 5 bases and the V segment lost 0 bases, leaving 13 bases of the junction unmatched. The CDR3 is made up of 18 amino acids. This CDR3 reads CASSQDTGGGRAWETQYF. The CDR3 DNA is TGCGCCAGCAGCCAAGATACGGGGGGCGGGAGGGCCTGGGAGACCCAGTACTTC.

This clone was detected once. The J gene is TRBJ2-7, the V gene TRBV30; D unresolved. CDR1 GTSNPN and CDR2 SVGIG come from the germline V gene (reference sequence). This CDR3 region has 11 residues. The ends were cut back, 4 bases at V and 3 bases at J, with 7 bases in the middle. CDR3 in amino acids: CAWTGYYEQYF. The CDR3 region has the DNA TGTGCCTGGACAGGATACTACGAGCAGTACTTC.

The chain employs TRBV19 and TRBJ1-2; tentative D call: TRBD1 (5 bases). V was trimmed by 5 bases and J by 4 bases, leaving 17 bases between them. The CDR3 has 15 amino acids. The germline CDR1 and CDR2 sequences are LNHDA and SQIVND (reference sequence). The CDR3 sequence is CASSPLGGLLYGYTF. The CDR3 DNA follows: TGTGCCAGTAGTCCCCTCGGGGGACTGCTCTATGGCTACACCTTC.